This is a list of T cell receptor beta chains from one sample in a study of cytomegalovirus exposure and HLA in healthy donors. Repertoires were generated with immunoSEQ multiplex PCR, while TCRdb's copy carries only in-frame clones and drops some. The data show more than 60,000 clones, over 70% seen once. Sequencing input: PBMCs. Receptor source: a man aged 40-55 years in good health and CMV-seropositive. Each CDR3 is given with its conserved first and last residue. Each record gives: D gene, V gene, J gene, clone size, CDR3 protein, CDR3 DNA. The D gene is left open where the match is weak. Rows give clone size only sometimes, using once, few, many, or a class for an expanded clone.

d_call: NA; v_call: TRBV6-5; j_call: TRBJ1-2; clone_size: NA; cdr3_aa: CASSPLSGNGYTF; cdr3_nt: TGTGCCAGCAGTCCGTTGTCGGGGAATGGCTACACCTTC
d_call: TRBD2; v_call: TRBV18; j_call: TRBJ2-1; clone_size: once; cdr3_aa: CASSPRGAGGKQFF; cdr3_nt: TGTGCCAGCTCACCCCGAGGGGCGGGAGGTAAGCAGTTCTTC
d_call: TRBD1; v_call: TRBV11-2; j_call: TRBJ2-7; clone_size: NA; cdr3_aa: CASSLGQGREQYF; cdr3_nt: TGTGCCAGCAGCTTAGGACAGGGGCGCGAGCAGTACTTC
d_call: TRBD1; v_call: TRBV19; j_call: TRBJ2-7; clone_size: few; cdr3_aa: CASSTRDRAFYEQYF; cdr3_nt: TGTGCCAGTAGTACCCGGGACAGAGCCTTCTACGAGCAGTACTTC
d_call: TRBD1; v_call: TRBV28; j_call: TRBJ1-6; clone_size: few; cdr3_aa: CASRPTGGSSPLHF; cdr3_nt: TGTGCCAGCAGACCCACAGGGGGTTCTTCACCCCTCCACTTT
d_call: TRBD1; v_call: TRBV30; j_call: TRBJ2-5; clone_size: NA; cdr3_aa: CAWGSGQGVEETQYF; cdr3_nt: TGTGCCTGGGGATCGGGACAGGGGGTGGAAGAGACCCAGTACTTC
d_call: TRBD1; v_call: TRBV2; j_call: TRBJ1-5; clone_size: NA; cdr3_aa: CASSGGGQGGNQPQHF; cdr3_nt: TGTGCCAGCAGTGGGGGGGGACAGGGGGGCAATCAGCCCCAGCATTTT
d_call: NA; v_call: TRBV2; j_call: TRBJ2-1; clone_size: NA; cdr3_aa: CASSRDAGGNEQFF; cdr3_nt: TGTGCCAGCAGCCGGGACGCTGGGGGGAATGAGCAGTTCTTC
d_call: TRBD1; v_call: TRBV7-8; j_call: TRBJ2-5; clone_size: NA; cdr3_aa: CASSWDRGREETQYF; cdr3_nt: TGTGCCAGCAGCTGGGACAGGGGGCGTGAGGAGACCCAGTACTTC
d_call: NA; v_call: TRBV7-2; j_call: TRBJ1-5; clone_size: NA; cdr3_aa: CASNSPQGPQHF; cdr3_nt: TGTGCCAGCAACTCCCCCCAGGGGCCCCAGCATTTT
d_call: TRBD2; v_call: TRBV15; j_call: TRBJ2-4; clone_size: NA; cdr3_aa: CATSNLAGGLNIQYF; cdr3_nt: TGTGCCACCAGCAATCTAGCGGGGGGGTTAAACATTCAGTACTTC
d_call: NA; v_call: TRBV30; j_call: TRBJ1-1; clone_size: NA; cdr3_aa: CAWSEGLLEAFF; cdr3_nt: TGTGCCTGGTCTGAGGGACTCTTAGAAGCTTTCTTT
d_call: NA; v_call: TRBV7-9; j_call: TRBJ1-2; clone_size: NA; cdr3_aa: CASSPPLDSGGYTF; cdr3_nt: TGTGCCAGCAGCCCCCCCCTAGACTCTGGTGGCTACACCTTC
d_call: TRBD1; v_call: TRBV5-4; j_call: TRBJ1-6; clone_size: few; cdr3_aa: CASSPTGTGVSPLHF; cdr3_nt: TGTGCCAGCAGCCCGACCGGGACAGGGGTTTCACCCCTCCACTTT
d_call: NA; v_call: TRBV7-3; j_call: TRBJ2-3; clone_size: NA; cdr3_aa: CASSSSSPDTQYF; cdr3_nt: TGTGCCAGCAGCTCCTCTAGCCCCGATACGCAGTATTTT
d_call: TRBD1; v_call: TRBV18; j_call: TRBJ2-3; clone_size: NA; cdr3_aa: CASSQGVTDTQYF; cdr3_nt: TGTGCCAGCTCCCAGGGGGTAACAGATACGCAGTATTTT
d_call: NA; v_call: TRBV28; j_call: TRBJ1-2; clone_size: NA; cdr3_aa: CASSLGLYGYTF; cdr3_nt: TGTGCCAGCAGTTTAGGGCTCTATGGCTACACCTTC
d_call: NA; v_call: TRBV30; j_call: TRBJ1-2; clone_size: NA; cdr3_aa: CAWSGGGSNYGYTF; cdr3_nt: TGTGCCTGGAGTGGGGGAGGATCTAACTATGGCTACACCTTC
d_call: NA; v_call: TRBV11-2; j_call: TRBJ2-5; clone_size: NA; cdr3_aa: CASSSRAVQETQYF; cdr3_nt: TGTGCCAGCAGCTCCCGAGCGGTCCAAGAGACCCAGTACTTC
d_call: NA; v_call: TRBV19; j_call: TRBJ1-1; clone_size: NA; cdr3_aa: CASSIDQRGTTEAFF; cdr3_nt: TGTGCCAGTAGTATAGATCAAAGGGGAACCACTGAAGCTTTCTTT
d_call: TRBD2; v_call: TRBV7-8; j_call: TRBJ2-1; clone_size: NA; cdr3_aa: CASSVVRASGGVRTYYNEQFF; cdr3_nt: TGTGCCAGCAGCGTGGTAAGGGCTAGCGGGGGGGTACGAACTTACTACAATGAGCAGTTCTTC
d_call: TRBD1; v_call: TRBV5-4; j_call: TRBJ1-1; clone_size: few; cdr3_aa: CACRAGGNKNTEAFF; cdr3_nt: TGTGCCTGCCGGGCAGGGGGGAATAAGAACACTGAAGCTTTCTTT
d_call: NA; v_call: TRBV5-1; j_call: TRBJ2-2; clone_size: NA; cdr3_aa: CASRPGDGELFF; cdr3_nt: TGCGCCAGCAGACCCGGGGACGGGGAGCTGTTTTTT
d_call: NA; v_call: TRBV5-4; j_call: TRBJ2-1; clone_size: once; cdr3_aa: CAFRGRGYYNEQFF; cdr3_nt: TGTGCCTTCAGAGGCCGAGGCTACTACAATGAGCAGTTCTTC
d_call: NA; v_call: TRBV14; j_call: TRBJ2-3; clone_size: NA; cdr3_aa: CASSPGHYTDTQYF; cdr3_nt: TGTGCCAGCAGCCCGGGACACTACACAGATACGCAGTATTTC
d_call: TRBD2; v_call: TRBV28; j_call: TRBJ2-1; clone_size: NA; cdr3_aa: CASSWTSVNEQFF; cdr3_nt: TGTGCCAGCAGTTGGACTAGCGTCAATGAGCAGTTCTTC
d_call: NA; v_call: TRBV7-3; j_call: TRBJ2-1; clone_size: NA; cdr3_aa: CASSLGGGYNEQFF; cdr3_nt: TGTGCCAGCAGCTTAGGAGGCGGCTACAATGAGCAGTTCTTC
d_call: TRBD2; v_call: TRBV27; j_call: TRBJ2-7; clone_size: NA; cdr3_aa: CASSSWTSGRDEQYF; cdr3_nt: TGTGCCAGCAGTTCCTGGACTAGCGGGAGGGACGAGCAGTACTTC
d_call: TRBD1; v_call: TRBV5-8; j_call: TRBJ2-7; clone_size: NA; cdr3_aa: CASSLVRTGFYEQYF; cdr3_nt: TGTGCCAGCAGCTTGGTGCGGACAGGTTTCTACGAGCAGTACTTC
d_call: NA; v_call: TRBV2; j_call: TRBJ1-2; clone_size: medium-sized; cdr3_aa: CASSGLDTYGYTF; cdr3_nt: TGTGCCAGCAGTGGATTAGACACCTATGGCTACACCTTC
d_call: TRBD1; v_call: TRBV5-3; j_call: TRBJ1-5; clone_size: NA; cdr3_aa: CARRASQGSNQPQHF; cdr3_nt: TGTGCCAGAAGGGCGTCACAGGGGAGCAATCAGCCCCAGCATTTT
d_call: TRBD1; v_call: TRBV7-9; j_call: TRBJ2-7; clone_size: NA; cdr3_aa: CASSDRGVSYEQYF; cdr3_nt: TGTGCCAGCAGCGACAGGGGAGTCTCCTACGAGCAGTACTTC
d_call: NA; v_call: TRBV7-2; j_call: TRBJ2-1; clone_size: few; cdr3_aa: CASSLEGRGNEQFF; cdr3_nt: TGTGCCAGCAGCTTGGAAGGAAGGGGCAATGAGCAGTTCTTC
d_call: NA; v_call: TRBV10-1; j_call: TRBJ2-3; clone_size: few; cdr3_aa: CASSEGLTTDTQYF; cdr3_nt: TGCGCCAGCAGTGAGGGGCTTACCACAGATACGCAGTATTTT
d_call: NA; v_call: TRBV7-9; j_call: TRBJ1-2; clone_size: NA; cdr3_aa: CASSRGGTENPDGYTF; cdr3_nt: TGTGCCAGCAGCAGGGGAGGGACCGAAAATCCGGATGGCTACACCTTC
d_call: TRBD2; v_call: TRBV5-1; j_call: TRBJ2-2; clone_size: NA; cdr3_aa: CVSSDRGGSDGELFF; cdr3_nt: TGCGTCAGCAGCGACCGGGGGGGGAGTGACGGGGAGCTGTTTTTT
d_call: NA; v_call: TRBV6-5; j_call: TRBJ1-2; clone_size: NA; cdr3_aa: CASSEDAGYKGYTF; cdr3_nt: TGTGCCAGCAGTGAAGATGCAGGGTATAAGGGCTACACCTTC
d_call: TRBD1; v_call: TRBV5-1; j_call: TRBJ1-1; clone_size: NA; cdr3_aa: CASSATGLYTEAFF; cdr3_nt: TGCGCCAGCAGCGCGACAGGGCTGTACACTGAAGCTTTCTTT
d_call: TRBD1; v_call: TRBV6-5; j_call: TRBJ1-2; clone_size: NA; cdr3_aa: CASSFFPRDSYGYTF; cdr3_nt: TGTGCCAGCAGTTTCTTCCCCCGGGACAGCTATGGCTACACCTTC
d_call: TRBD1; v_call: TRBV7-8; j_call: TRBJ1-5; clone_size: NA; cdr3_aa: CASSRYRGVQPQHF; cdr3_nt: TGTGCCAGCAGCCGATACAGGGGGGTGCAGCCCCAGCATTTT
d_call: NA; v_call: TRBV30; j_call: TRBJ2-3; clone_size: NA; cdr3_aa: CAWSVGGGTQYF; cdr3_nt: TGTGCCTGGAGTGTAGGGGGGGGTACGCAGTATTTT
d_call: NA; v_call: TRBV29-1; j_call: TRBJ2-5; clone_size: NA; cdr3_aa: CSVVPGMETQYF; cdr3_nt: TGCAGCGTTGTCCCCGGGATGGAGACCCAGTACTTC
d_call: TRBD2; v_call: TRBV28; j_call: TRBJ2-1; clone_size: NA; cdr3_aa: CASSSPRTSGLTYNEQFF; cdr3_nt: TGTGCCAGCAGTTCCCCTCGGACTAGCGGGCTTACCTACAATGAGCAGTTCTTC
d_call: NA; v_call: TRBV2; j_call: TRBJ2-7; clone_size: NA; cdr3_aa: CASSGGLEQYF; cdr3_nt: TGTGCCAGCAGTGGAGGGCTCGAGCAGTACTTC
d_call: TRBD1; v_call: TRBV7-2; j_call: TRBJ1-2; clone_size: few; cdr3_aa: CASSLGTGGINYGYTF; cdr3_nt: TGTGCCAGCAGCCTCGGGACAGGGGGAATAAACTATGGCTACACCTTC
d_call: TRBD2; v_call: TRBV5-4; j_call: TRBJ2-3; clone_size: NA; cdr3_aa: CASSSVTSGSTDTQYF; cdr3_nt: TGTGCCAGCAGCTCGGTGACTAGCGGGAGCACAGATACGCAGTATTTT
d_call: NA; v_call: TRBV7-9; j_call: TRBJ1-1; clone_size: few; cdr3_aa: CSSSLEVGEAFF; cdr3_nt: TGTTCCAGCAGCTTAGAGGTCGGGGAAGCTTTCTTT